These 29 T cell receptor beta chains originate from one sample sequenced in a study of shared clonotypes between healthy human individuals. Using immunoSEQ multiplex PCR, the repertoire was profiled, and TCRdb retains in-frame clones only, with some absent. Counted here are about 490,000 clones, 75% to 85% occurring once; the ten biggest clones make up over 10%. The sequenced material came from PBMCs. Receptors were obtained from a woman in her thirties or forties in good health. Some clones in this sample may be carry-over from other donors' samples.

The chain carries TRBV5-1 and TRBJ1-1; D is ambiguous. This CDR3 is built from 15 residues. The V end lost 4 bases, the J end lost 0 bases, and 13 bases lay between the germline ends. The germline CDR1 and CDR2 sequences are SGHRS and YFSETQ. This CDR3 reads CASSPKLGMNTEAFF. For the CDR3, the DNA is TGCGCCAGCAGCCCGAAACTAGGGATGAACACTGAAGCTTTCTTT.

The CDR3: CASSIQGFHYGYTF. In DNA, the CDR3 is TGTGCCAGCAGCATACAGGGTTTCCACTATGGCTACACCTTC. V usage is TRBV11-2 and J usage is TRBJ1-2; weak D call: TRBD1 (6 bases). Between the trimmed V and J ends, which lost 5 bases and 3 bases, there was a span of 13 bases. The germline V gene encodes CDR1 SGHAT and CDR2 FQNNGV. There are 14 residues in the CDR3.

The CDR3 DNA follows: TGCGCCAGCAGTGAGTCCGGGGGGCCTCATGAAAAACTGTTTTTT. It codes for CASSESGGPHEKLFF. The genes are TRBV10-1 and TRBJ1-4; D may be TRBD1 (6 bases). CDR3 size: 15 residues. Per the germline V gene, CDR1 is WNHNN and CDR2 is SYGVQD (reference sequence). V was shortened by 0 bases and J by 6 bases, with 11 bases between the two germline ends.

J is TRBJ2-3 and V is TRBV30; D is uncertain. The CDR3 runs 11 residues. The V end was cut by 5 bases, the J end by 2 bases, with 5 bases between. Germline values: CDR1 GTSNPN, CDR2 SVGIG (reference sequence). The CDR3 region is CAWDNTDTQYF. CDR3 DNA: TGTGCCTGGGACAACACAGATACGCAGTATTTT.

The chain couples TRBV18 to TRBJ2-7; 12 nucleotides agree with TRBD2. The CDR3 has 15 residues. The germline V gene has CDR1 KGHSH and CDR2 LQKENI. Trimming cost V 3 bases and J 7 bases; bases outside gene matches: 7. For the CDR3, the DNA is TGTGCCAGCTCACCCCCTAGCGGGAGGGCCGGAGAGCAGTACTTC. Protein sequence: CASSPPSGRAGEQYF.

This clone occurred a few times. The chain joins TRBV7-8 to TRBJ2-7; D ambiguous. CDR1 is SGHVS and CDR2 is FQNEAQ in the germline V gene. Trimming left V 1 base short and J 1 base short, with 8 bases between. This CDR3 is built from 14 residues. This CDR3 reads CASSLVYYSYEQYF. CDR3 bases: TGTGCCAGCAGCTTAGTGTATTATTCCTACGAGCAGTACTTC.

The V call is TRBV7-7, the J call TRBJ1-1; D is ambiguous. V shed 0 bases and J shed 4 bases, with 6 bases lying between them. The CDR3 loop spans 13 amino acids. CDR1 and CDR2 from the germline V gene are SSHAT and FNYEAQ (reference sequence). The CDR3 sequence is CASSLAPGTEAFF. The DNA of the CDR3 is TGTGCCAGCAGCTTAGCGCCGGGCACTGAAGCTTTCTTT.

The V gene is TRBV4-1, the J gene TRBJ1-5; maybe TRBD1 (6 bases). This CDR3 is 14 amino acids long. V was shortened by 4 bases and J by 7 bases, with 14 bases between the two germline ends. The germline V gene encodes CDR1 MGHRA and CDR2 YSYEKL. CDR3 sequence (DNA): TGCGCCAGCAGCCTTACAGGGTCGGGACAGCCCCAGCATTTT. Protein: CASSLTGSGQPQHF.

There are a few counts of this clone. V is TRBV7-2 and J is TRBJ2-7; 14 bases align to TRBD2. CDR3 length: 14 amino acids. Trimming at V came to 3 bases and at J to 7 bases, leaving 2 bases not matched to a gene. Germline CDR1 is SGHTA and CDR2 is FQGNSA. Here the CDR3 DNA reads TGTGCCAGCAGCTTCCGGACTAGCGGGAGGGAGCAGTACTTC. It is translated as CASSFRTSGREQYF.

The gene calls are TRBV5-1 and TRBJ1-3; the D gene is possibly TRBD1 (6 bases). Deletions cut 2 bases from V and 5 bases from J, with 17 bases between. Germline CDR1 reads SGHRS; CDR2 reads YFSETQ. The CDR3 is 16 residues long. DNA of the CDR3: TGCGCCAGCAGCTTAGACAGGTCGAGAGGGAGAAACACCATATATTTT. Its protein is CASSLDRSRGRNTIYF.

J is TRBJ2-7 and V is TRBV5-4, with TRBD1 matching 9 bases. V gave up 6 bases and J gave up 5 bases; unmatched junction bases: 12. This CDR3 comprises 15 residues. Germline values: CDR1 SGHNT, CDR2 YYREEE (reference sequence). DNA for the CDR3: TGTGCCAGCAACTTCCGGGGACAGGGCGGCGACGAGCAGTACTTC. Amino acids: CASNFRGQGGDEQYF.

The V and J genes are TRBV18 and TRBJ2-1; 9 nucleotides align to TRBD2. The CDR3 spans 15 residues. V was pared by 4 bases and J by 3 bases, with 4 bases of the junction left unmatched. The germline V gene has CDR1 KGHSH and CDR2 LQKENI. This CDR3 is CASSQSSGIYNEQFF. DNA for the CDR3: TGTGCCAGCTCACAGTCTAGCGGGATCTACAATGAGCAGTTCTTC.

About this clone: Since a much larger clone is just one base distant, this may be a read error. The V and J genes are TRBV11-2 and TRBJ2-1; 8 positions agree with TRBD2. The CDR3 contains 15 residues. Germline values: CDR1 SGHAT, CDR2 FQNNGV. The V segment lost 3 bases and the J segment 0 bases; nucleotides outside the gene matches: 1. Written as DNA, the CDR3 is TGTGCCAGCAGCTTTAGCGGGGCCTCCTACAATGAGCAGTTCTTC. It codes for CASSFSGASYNEQFF. Full variable domain (missing parts from reference TRBV11-2 and TRBJ2-1): EAGVAQSPRYKIIEKRQSVAFWCNPISGHATLYWYQQILGQGPKLLIQFQNNGVVDDSQLPKDRFSAERLKGVDSTLKIQPAKLEDSAVYLCASSFSGASYNEQFFGPGTRLTVL.

The chain recombines TRBV5-4 with TRBJ1-2, with a tentative D call TRBD1 (5 bases). V was shortened by 4 bases and J by 4 bases, with 23 bases between the two germline ends. The V gene's germline CDR1 is SGHNT and CDR2 YYREEE (reference sequence). The CDR3 runs 17 residues. CDR3 sequence reads: CASSPGSGREYGYGYTF. CDR3 nucleotide sequence: TGTGCCAGCAGCCCAGGGTCGGGCAGGGAGTACGGCTATGGCTACACCTTC.

Comments on this clone: Possible read error: a much larger clone is one base away. The J gene is TRBJ1-1, the V gene TRBV7-9; no firm D call. Germline assignment: CDR1 SEHNR and CDR2 FQNEAQ (reference sequence). The CDR3 has 13 residues. With 5 bases removed from V and 2 bases from J, the gap between germline ends came to 9 bases. The CDR3 coding sequence is TGTGCCAGCAGCCTCCAGAGAAACACTGAAGCTTTCTTT. Its translation is CASSLQRNTEAFF. Full variable domain (rest looked up from reference TRBV7-9 and TRBJ1-1): DTGVSQNPRHKITKRGQNVTFRCDPISEHNRLYWYRQTLGQGPEFLTYFQNEAQLEKSRLLSDRFSAERPKGSFSTLEIQRTEQGDSAMYLCASSLQRNTEAFFGQGTRLTVV.

This clone was detected only a few times. This chain uses TRBV29-1 with TRBJ2-3, with D possibly being TRBD2 (6 bases). Germline V lookup: CDR1 SQVTM, CDR2 ANQGSEA. V lost 3 bases to trimming and J lost 1 base, with 17 bases between them. The CDR3 totals 16 residues. This chain's CDR3 is CSVENPRERGTDTQYF. In DNA, the CDR3 is TGCAGCGTTGAGAATCCACGGGAGAGGGGCACAGATACGCAGTATTTT.

The chain has TRBV19 and TRBJ1-1; tentative D call: TRBD1 (5 bases). This CDR3 has 13 amino acids. The germline CDR1 and CDR2 sequences are LNHDA and SQIVND (reference sequence). V shed 6 bases and J shed 3 bases, with 11 bases lying between them. CDR3 sequence: CASRPQGYTEAFF. The CDR3 DNA sequence: TGTGCCAGTAGACCGCAGGGTTACACTGAAGCTTTCTTT.

The chain couples TRBV10-1 to TRBJ2-7; D is uncertain. The germline gives CDR1 WNHNN, CDR2 SYGVQD (reference sequence). Between the trimmed V and J ends, which lost 4 bases and 3 bases, there was a span of 7 bases. CDR3 size: 12 residues. The CDR3 region is CASSVNSYEQYF. DNA of the CDR3: TGCGCCAGCAGTGTGAACAGCTACGAGCAGTACTTC.

In this sample, this clone turned up a few times. The rearrangement links TRBV7-7 to TRBJ2-5; no firm D call. CDR1 is SSHAT and CDR2 is FNYEAQ in the germline V gene (reference sequence). The CDR3 runs 14 residues. Trimming took 5 bases from V and 3 from J, leaving 13 bases between them. CDR3 amino acids: CASSTDPGKETQYF. The CDR3 coding sequence is TGTGCCAGCAGCACCGATCCCGGAAAAGAGACCCAGTACTTC.

The V call is TRBV18, the J call TRBJ2-3, with 9 bases aligning to TRBD1. Looked up from germline, CDR1 is KGHSH and CDR2 is LQKENI. The CDR3 runs 15 residues. Trimming removed 6 bases from V and 5 bases from J; junction bases left unmatched: 9. CDR3 sequence reads: CASSPGQGFRDTQYF. The CDR3 nucleotides are TGTGCCAGCTCTCCGGGACAGGGTTTTAGAGATACGCAGTATTTT.

The chain carries TRBV7-2 and TRBJ1-2; the D gene is possibly TRBD1 (6 bases). This CDR3 is built from 14 residues. Per germline, CDR1 SGHTA and CDR2 FQGNSA. V was clipped by 1 base and J by 3 bases, with 9 bases between them. In DNA, the CDR3 is TGTGCCAGCAGCTTAGAGGAGGGGGACTATGGCTACACCTTC. This translates into CASSLEEGDYGYTF.

The chain joins TRBV7-9 to TRBJ1-2; 7 positions match TRBD1. Unmatched junction bases numbered 17, after V lost 5 bases and J lost 8 bases. This CDR3 is 16 amino acids long. Germline values: CDR1 SEHNR, CDR2 FQNEAQ (reference sequence). The CDR3 loop reads CASSRGGTDKVGGYTF. The CDR3, as DNA: TGTGCCAGCAGCCGAGGGGGGACAGATAAAGTGGGAGGCTACACCTTC.

The chain carries TRBV29-1 and TRBJ2-3; 8 nucleotides match TRBD1. This CDR3 is 14 amino acids long. Germline CDR1 is SQVTM and CDR2 is ANQGSEA. The junction had 5 bases not matched to a gene; V was cut back by 4 bases and J by 2 bases. As DNA, the CDR3 is TGCAGCGTTGGGCAGGGGGCCCCCACAGATACGCAGTATTTT. Its protein product is CSVGQGAPTDTQYF.

J is TRBJ2-3 and V is TRBV25-1; 9 bases map to TRBD2. Germline V gene sequence: CDR1 MGHDK, CDR2 SYGVNS. This CDR3 contains 15 residues. V gave up 3 bases and J gave up 4 bases; unmatched junction bases: 5. The CDR3 region is CASSDLAGMPDTQYF. The CDR3 region has the DNA TGTGCCAGCAGTGATCTAGCGGGAATGCCAGATACGCAGTATTTT.

This chain links TRBV7-8 with TRBJ2-2, with 9 bases lining up with TRBD1. This CDR3 has 15 amino acids. The trim removed 7 bases at V and 6 bases at J, leaving 9 bases unmatched. CDR1 and CDR2 (germline): SGHVS, FQNEAQ. The CDR3 here is CASKQGAARPGELFF. In DNA form, the CDR3 reads TGTGCCAGCAAACAGGGGGCGGCTAGGCCCGGGGAGCTGTTTTTT.

The CDR3 here is CASSHRTDSSYEQYF. The CDR3 coding sequence is TGCGCCAGCAGCCATCGGACTGACAGCTCCTACGAGCAGTACTTC. The gene calls are TRBV4-3 and TRBJ2-7, with D perhaps given as TRBD1 or TRBD2 (5 bases each). This CDR3 spans 15 amino acids. Looked up from germline, CDR1 is LGHNA and CDR2 is YSLEER. The ends were cut back, 3 bases at V and 0 bases at J, with 12 bases in the middle.

This clone was counted between two and nine times. The CDR3, as DNA: TGTGCCAGTAGTATTTCCAATGCGGACGAGCAGTACTTC. This sequence encodes CASSISNADEQYF. The V call is TRBV19, the J call TRBJ2-7; D is ambiguous. The germline V and J ends were trimmed by 3 bases and 5 bases, with 11 bases remaining between them. This CDR3 has 13 residues. Germline V gives CDR1 LNHDA, CDR2 SQIVND (reference sequence).

The V gene is TRBV18, the J gene TRBJ2-2, with D possibly TRBD2 on 5 matching bases. Trimming took off 0 bases at V and 8 bases at J, with 10 bases between the two ends. This CDR3 has 14 amino acids. Per the germline V gene, CDR1 is KGHSH and CDR2 is LQKENI. CDR3 protein: CASSPPEGSGELFF. Written as DNA, the CDR3 is TGTGCCAGCTCACCACCAGAGGGATCAGGGGAGCTGTTTTTT.

The CDR3: CASSLLAGVEQFF. DNA for the CDR3: TGTGCCAGCAGTTTACTAGCGGGAGTTGAGCAGTTCTTC. The chain combines TRBV28 with TRBJ2-1, with 10 nucleotides matching TRBD2. Germline V CDR1 and CDR2: MDHEN, SYDVKM. Trimming cost V 2 bases and J 9 bases; bases outside gene matches: 1. This CDR3 comprises 13 residues.